This TCR beta chain came from a study of blood T cell repertoires in COVID-19. Study summary: Both acute and convalescent COVID-19 samples were obtained from the United States, Italy and Spain.

The CDR3 is 12 amino acids. Between the trimmed V and J ends, which lost 5 bases and 11 bases, there was a span of 15 bases. Germline V gene data show CDR1 as SGHTA and CDR2 as FQGNSA. As originally analysed: Amplification from reference gene primers served as the basis for estimated nucleated cell counts. Generated by immunoSEQ multiplex PCR, the TCRdb table keeps only in-frame clones and is missing some. V, J and clone size are taken as reported in that table, and D and trimming were inferred from the DNA itself. The data contain under 60,000 clones, approximately 83% of them singletons. One Seattle source followed patients from active infection through their disease course.

The sequencing input was peripheral blood. This TCR was sampled from a young man with COVID-19, enrolled during active disease. The chain carries TRBV7-2 and TRBJ2-5, with D tentatively TRBD2 (6 bases). CDR3 loop: CASSTFPGLQYF. The CDR3 nucleotides are TGTGCCAGCAGCACATTCCCGGGACTGCAGTACTTC.